One and the same sample provided the 26 T cell receptor beta chains below, sequenced in a study of blood T cells in healthy people across ages. It was with a sample-barcoded 5' primer and a J-beta primer mix that a second PCR of about 6 to 11 cycles was run. TCRdb reanalysed the 5' RACE reads using MiXCR and keeps one entry per CDR3 protein. The repertoire holds over 550,000 distinct CDR3 sequences, with about 30% as singletons. Material for sequencing was blood. The receptors were sampled from a woman of 80 years or more in good health.

J is TRBJ1-5 and V is TRBV19; TRBD1 might be the D (5 bases). The CDR3 consists of 14 residues. The germline V gene encodes CDR1 LNHDA and CDR2 SQIVND (reference sequence). Trimming removed 6 bases from V and 5 bases from J, with 14 bases in between. The chain's CDR3 is CASRVDKPDQPQHF. The DNA for the CDR3 is TGTGCCAGTAGGGTGGACAAGCCCGATCAGCCCCAGCATTTT.

In its sample, this clonotype was seen many times. J is TRBJ2-7 and V is TRBV20-1, with 9 bases fitting TRBD1. Germline lookup yields CDR1 DFQATT and CDR2 SNEGSKA (reference sequence). V was clipped by 5 bases and J by 1 base; unmatched bases: 6. CDR3 size: 14 residues. CDR3 coding DNA: TGCAGTGCTTTACAGGGGGCTGGATCCTACGAGCAGTACTTC. Amino acid sequence: CSALQGAGSYEQYF.

In regard to this clonotype: One end of the junction fails to match germline, which may point to a read error. V is TRBV7-2 and J is TRBJ2-1; 10 bases agree with TRBD1. The germline gives CDR1 SGHTA, CDR2 FQGNSA. This CDR3 contains 16 residues. CDR3 region: CASSLGDRGPYSEQFF. The CDR3 coding sequence is TGTGCCAGCAGCTTAGGAGACAGGGGGCCATACAGTGAGCAGTTCTTC.

As to this clonotype: One base away lies a much larger clone, so this may be a sequencing read error. The J gene is TRBJ2-5, the V gene TRBV15; 7 bases align to TRBD1. Germline V gene sequence: CDR1 LNHNV, CDR2 YYDKDF (reference sequence). The length of the CDR3 is 14 residues. The CDR3 loop reads CATSRAGTEETLYF. CDR3 DNA sequence: TGTGCCACCAGCAGGGCCGGGACAGAAGAGACCCTGTACTTC.

The rearrangement joins TRBV9 to TRBJ2-2; a weak D match, TRBD1 (6 bases). The CDR3 runs 15 residues. V shed 0 bases and J shed 4 bases, with 10 bases lying between them. Looked up from germline, CDR1 is SGDLS and CDR2 is YYNGEE. CDR3 protein: CASSVGQGTTGELFF. CDR3 sequence (DNA): TGTGCCAGCAGCGTAGGGCAGGGGACCACCGGGGAGCTGTTTTTT.

This clonotype came up many times. V usage is TRBV7-8 and J usage is TRBJ2-5; D unresolved. The ends were cut back, 1 base at V and 10 bases at J, with 10 bases in the middle. The CDR3 is made up of 12 amino acids. Germline assignment: CDR1 SGHVS and CDR2 FQNEAQ. CDR3: CASSLGTTIQYF. The CDR3 region has the DNA TGTGCCAGCAGCTTAGGGACGACGATCCAGTACTTC.

The sample holds many counts of this clonotype. The chain links TRBV11-2 to TRBJ1-2; no definite D call. V gave up 5 bases and J gave up 0 bases, with 13 bases separating them. CDR3 size: 15 residues. Germline loops: CDR1 SGHAT, CDR2 FQNNGV. The CDR3 DNA follows: TGTGCCAGCAGCCCCGGGCAATTTTCTAACTATGGCTACACCTTC. It encodes CASSPGQFSNYGYTF.

To note about this clonotype: Possible read error: a much larger clone is one base away. The rearrangement links TRBV6-5 to TRBJ2-1, with TRBD1 matching over 7 bases. The V segment lost 6 bases and the J segment 10 bases; nucleotides outside the gene matches: 12. This CDR3 comprises 14 residues. The germline V gene encodes CDR1 MNHEY and CDR2 SVGAGI. This chain's CDR3 is CASSPGQGVSEQFF. Here the CDR3 DNA reads TGTGCCAGCAGCCCGGGGCAGGGGGTTTCCGAGCAGTTCTTC.

This clonotype was seen repeatedly, ten times or more. The rearrangement uses TRBV2 and TRBJ1-5; 7 bases line up with TRBD1. The germline gives CDR1 SNHLY, CDR2 FYNNEI. V lost 4 bases and J lost 12; bases outside the gene matches: 12. This CDR3 has 14 amino acids. The CDR3, as DNA: TGTGCCAGCAGTGCTCCGGGACAGCTAAACCTCCAGCATTTT. It translates to CASSAPGQLNLQHF. Complete variable domain (other parts from reference TRBV2 and TRBJ1-5): EPEVTQTPSHQVTQMGQEVILRCVPISNHLYFYWYRQILGQKVEFLVSFYNNEISEKSEIFDDQFSVERPDGSNFTLKIRSTKLEDSAMYFCASSAPGQLNLQHFGDGTRLSIL.

The chain uses TRBV19 and TRBJ2-1; D ambiguous. Per the germline V gene, CDR1 is LNHDA and CDR2 is SQIVND (reference sequence). V gave up 5 bases and J gave up 2 bases, with 16 bases separating them. The CDR3 covers 16 residues. CDR3 bases: TGTGCCAGTAGTCTCCGCGCGACGTGGCCCTACAATGAGCAGTTCTTC. This translates into CASSLRATWPYNEQFF.

This chain connects TRBV7-2 to TRBJ1-1; D possibly corresponds to TRBD1 (6 bases). The germline CDR1 and CDR2 sequences are SGHTA and FQGNSA. The CDR3 contains 20 residues. V shed 5 bases and J shed 1 base, with 29 bases lying between them. CDR3: CASSVGAGVFSASANTEAFF. The CDR3 nucleotides read TGTGCCAGCAGCGTCGGGGCAGGGGTATTCAGTGCATCAGCGAACACTGAAGCTTTCTTT.

This clonotype was seen only a few times. The genes are TRBV5-1 and TRBJ2-5; TRBD1 might be the D (6 bases). This CDR3 comprises 14 residues. The V gene lost 6 bases and the J gene lost 2 bases, with 14 bases spanning the gap. CDR1 is SGHRS, CDR2 YFSETQ, per germline. CDR3 amino acids: CASNWGTLQETQYF. The CDR3 DNA reads as TGCGCCAGCAATTGGGGGACATTACAAGAGACCCAGTACTTC.

Note on this clonotype: With a much larger clone just one base away, this may be a read error. In this CDR3 the conserved last residue, phenylalanine or tryptophan, is missing, so a read error is likely. Here the CDR3 reads CSARDAKGSNQPQHV. The DNA of the CDR3 is TGCAGTGCTAGAGATGCCAAGGGTAGCAATCAGCCCCAGCATGTT. This chain links TRBV20-1 with TRBJ1-5; D is uncertain. Germline V CDR1 and CDR2: DFQATT, SNEGSKA (reference sequence). V was shortened by 0 bases and J by 0 bases, with 9 bases between the two germline ends. The CDR3 has 15 residues.

The sample holds a few counts of this clonotype. V is TRBV20-1 and J is TRBJ2-2; TRBD2 matches at 9 bases. The CDR3 covers 16 residues. The junction had 13 bases not matched to a gene; V was cut back by 6 bases and J by 5 bases. Per germline, CDR1 DFQATT and CDR2 SNEGSKA (reference sequence). The chain's CDR3 is CSARSPGTSLTGELFF. The CDR3 DNA follows: TGCAGTGCCAGGTCCCCCGGGACTAGCTTGACCGGGGAGCTGTTTTTT.

In this sample, this clonotype turned up many times. The J gene is TRBJ2-5, the V gene TRBV20-1, with no clear D. The CDR3 consists of 14 residues. In germline, CDR1 is DFQATT, CDR2 SNEGSKA (reference sequence). With 1 base removed from V and 1 base from J, the gap between germline ends came to 10 bases. CDR3 nucleotides: TGCAGTGCTAGAGCGTTCGTCAGCCAAGAGACCCAGTACTTC. This encodes CSARAFVSQETQYF.

At least ten counts were recorded for this clonotype. This chain uses TRBV7-2 with TRBJ2-7; D possibly corresponds to TRBD2 (7 bases). V lost 11 bases and J lost 0, with 17 bases in between. The CDR3 has 14 residues. CDR1 is SGHTA, CDR2 FQGNSA, per germline. CDR3 sequence (DNA): TGTGCCTCCGGTAGGGGGGGCAGCTCCTACGAGCAGTACTTC. Translating it yields CASGRGGSSYEQYF.

This clonotype showed up many times. The CDR3 protein is CASSLGSVLNTEAFF. DNA for the CDR3: TGTGCCAGCAGCTTAGGGTCTGTTTTGAACACTGAAGCTTTCTTT. This chain joins TRBV7-9 and TRBJ1-1; D uncertain. V shed 1 base and J shed 0 bases, with 9 bases lying between them. The CDR3 totals 15 residues. Germline CDR1 SEHNR, CDR2 FQNEAQ (reference sequence). The whole variable domain, remainder taken from reference TRBV7-9 and TRBJ1-1, is DTGVSQNPRHKITKRGQNVTFRCDPISEHNRLYWYRQTLGQGPEFLTYFQNEAQLEKSRLLSDRFSAERPKGSFSTLEIQRTEQGDSAMYLCASSLGSVLNTEAFFGQGTRLTVV.

Comment on this clonotype: Just one base apart from a much larger clone, this may be a read error. The chain is built from TRBV4-1 and TRBJ1-4; TRBD1 is a possible D gene (6 bases). Germline V gene lookup returns CDR1 MGHRA and CDR2 YSYEKL. There are 15 residues in the CDR3. The DNA of the CDR3 is TGCGCCAGCAGCTACTCCCCGGGACACGCGGAAAAACGGTTTTTT. It specifies CASSYSPGHAEKRFF.

A word on this clonotype: A much larger clonotype is one base distant, so this may be a read error. The rearrangement joins TRBV20-1 to TRBJ2-5; 8 bases line up with TRBD1. Germline V gives CDR1 DFQATT, CDR2 SNEGSKA (reference sequence). This CDR3 spans 14 amino acids. In nucleotides, the CDR3 is TGCAGTGCTAGAGACAGCAGGGGGCAAGGGACCCAGTACTTC. Translation gives CSARDSRGQGTQYF.

This rearrangement joins TRBV16 to TRBJ2-1; D may be TRBD2 (5 bases). This CDR3 comprises 13 residues. In germline, CDR1 is KGHSY, CDR2 FQNENV. Trimming cost V 1 base and J 10 bases, with 11 bases left between them. This CDR3 reads CASSQLEADEQFF. The CDR3 region has the DNA TGTGCCAGCAGCCAATTGGAAGCGGACGAGCAGTTCTTC.

The chain recombines TRBV30 with TRBJ1-2; D remains unclear. Trimming took 8 bases from V and 6 from J, leaving 16 bases between them. The CDR3 has 12 residues. Germline CDR1 and CDR2: GTSNPN and SVGIG (reference sequence). CDR3 bases: TGTGCCGAAAAATTACATTTGGATGGCTACACCTTC. This encodes CAEKLHLDGYTF.

This clonotype was detected ten times or more. The chain combines TRBV12-3 or TRBV12-4 with TRBJ1-1, with D maybe TRBD1 (6 bases). This CDR3 is built from 14 residues. The ends were cut back, 2 bases at V and 2 bases at J, with 9 bases in the middle. The CDR3 protein is CASSLKQGNTEAFF. CDR3 in DNA: TGTGCCAGCAGTTTAAAACAGGGCAACACTGAAGCTTTCTTT.

In its sample, this clonotype was seen a few times. With a much larger clone just one base away, this may be a read error. CDR3 amino acids: CAGSQTDRGGYGYTF. The CDR3 bases are TGTGCCGGCAGTCAAACAGACAGGGGAGGGTATGGCTACACCTTC. V gene TRBV12-3 or TRBV12-4 combines with J gene TRBJ1-2; 8 bases fit TRBD1. The CDR3 has 15 residues.

This clonotype was picked up a small number of times. This sequence joins TRBV6-1 and TRBJ1-1; TRBD1 is a possible D gene (6 bases). Looked up from germline, CDR1 is MNHNS and CDR2 is SASEGT. The CDR3 totals 15 residues. V was clipped by 1 base and J by 0 bases, with 9 bases between them. The CDR3 DNA follows: TGTGCCAGCAGTGAAGGCCCAGGGGTGAACACTGAAGCTTTCTTT. Residues: CASSEGPGVNTEAFF.

A single count supports this clonotype. This chain uses TRBV7-9 with TRBJ2-6; D gene uncertain. The CDR3 is 16 residues long. Germline V gene lookup returns CDR1 SEHNR and CDR2 FQNEAQ (reference sequence). Trimming removed 7 bases from V and 1 base from J, with 14 bases in between. The CDR3 is CASTQNRDSGANVLTF. In DNA, the CDR3 is TGTGCCAGCACGCAAAATAGGGATTCTGGGGCCAACGTCCTGACTTTC.

J is TRBJ2-7 and V is TRBV19, with TRBD1 as a possible D gene (5 bases). The CDR3 runs 14 residues. From germline, CDR1 is LNHDA and CDR2 SQIVND (reference sequence). Trimming removed 4 bases from V and 3 bases from J, with 13 bases in between. The CDR3 DNA reads TGTGCCAGTAGTAGTGCAGGGTATGACTACGAGCAGTACTTC. This codes for CASSSAGYDYEQYF.